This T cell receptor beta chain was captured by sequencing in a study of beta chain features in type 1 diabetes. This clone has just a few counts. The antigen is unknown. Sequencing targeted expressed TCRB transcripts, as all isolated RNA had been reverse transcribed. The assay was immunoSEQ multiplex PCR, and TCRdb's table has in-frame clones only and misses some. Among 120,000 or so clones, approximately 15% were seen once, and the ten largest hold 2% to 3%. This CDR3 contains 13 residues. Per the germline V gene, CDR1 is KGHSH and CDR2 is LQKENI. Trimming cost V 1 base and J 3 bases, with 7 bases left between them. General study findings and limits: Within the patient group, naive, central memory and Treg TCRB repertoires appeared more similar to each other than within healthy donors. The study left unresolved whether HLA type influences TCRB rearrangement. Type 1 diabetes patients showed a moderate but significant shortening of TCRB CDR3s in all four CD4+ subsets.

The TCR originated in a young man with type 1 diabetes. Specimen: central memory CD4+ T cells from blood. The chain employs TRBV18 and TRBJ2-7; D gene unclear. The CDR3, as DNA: TGTGCCAGCTCACCACGGCAGCTCTACGAGCAGTACTTC. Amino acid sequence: CASSPRQLYEQYF.